This TCR beta chain was sequenced in a study of blood T cells in healthy people across ages. A second about 6 to 11 cycle PCR used barcoded and J-beta primers. MiXCR, applied by TCRdb to the 5' RACE reads, yields one record per CDR3 protein. Of roughly 1,300,000 distinct CDR3 sequences in the sample, roughly 64% were seen once. Germline CDR1 is MDHEN and CDR2 is SYDVKM. V was clipped by 5 bases and J by 8 bases; unmatched bases: 4. CDR3 length equals 14 residues. This clonotype was seen a few times. This receptor was identified in a man younger than 35 in good health. The sample was blood. The chain is built from TRBV28 and TRBJ1-6; TRBD1 aligns across 9 bases. CDR3 nucleotides: TGTGCCAGCAGTGCCAGACAGGGGGATTCACCCCTCCACTTT. It encodes CASSARQGDSPLHF.